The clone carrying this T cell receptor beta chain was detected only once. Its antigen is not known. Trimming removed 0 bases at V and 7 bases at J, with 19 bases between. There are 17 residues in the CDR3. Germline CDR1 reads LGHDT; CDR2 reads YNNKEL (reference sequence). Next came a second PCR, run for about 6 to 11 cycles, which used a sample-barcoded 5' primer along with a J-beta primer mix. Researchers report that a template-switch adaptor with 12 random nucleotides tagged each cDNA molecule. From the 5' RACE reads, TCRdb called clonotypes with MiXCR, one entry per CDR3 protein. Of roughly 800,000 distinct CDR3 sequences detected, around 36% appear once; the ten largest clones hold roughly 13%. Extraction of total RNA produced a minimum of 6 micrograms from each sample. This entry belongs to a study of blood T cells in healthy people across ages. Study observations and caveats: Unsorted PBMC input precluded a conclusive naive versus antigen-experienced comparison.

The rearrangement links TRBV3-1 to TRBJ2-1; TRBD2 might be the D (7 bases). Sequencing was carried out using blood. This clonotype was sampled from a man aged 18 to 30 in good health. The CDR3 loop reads CASSQERGGPNYNEQFF. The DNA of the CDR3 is TGTGCCAGCAGCCAAGAAAGGGGGGGGCCGAATTATAATGAGCAGTTCTTC.